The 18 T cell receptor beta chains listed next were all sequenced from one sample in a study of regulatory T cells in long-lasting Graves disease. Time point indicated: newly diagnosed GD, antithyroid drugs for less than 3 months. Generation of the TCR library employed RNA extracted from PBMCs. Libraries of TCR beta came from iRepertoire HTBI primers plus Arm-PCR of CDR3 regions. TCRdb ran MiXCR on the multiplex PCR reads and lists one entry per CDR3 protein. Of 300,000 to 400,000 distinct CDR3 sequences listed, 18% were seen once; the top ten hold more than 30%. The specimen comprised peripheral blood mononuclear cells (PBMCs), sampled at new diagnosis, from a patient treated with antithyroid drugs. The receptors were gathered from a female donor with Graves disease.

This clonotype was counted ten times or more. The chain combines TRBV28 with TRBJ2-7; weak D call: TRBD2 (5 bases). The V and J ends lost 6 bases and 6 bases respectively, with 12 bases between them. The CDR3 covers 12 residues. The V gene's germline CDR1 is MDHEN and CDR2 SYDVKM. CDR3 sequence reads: CASSRTGPEQYF. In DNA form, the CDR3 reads TGTGCCAGCAGCAGGACTGGTCCCGAGCAGTACTTC.

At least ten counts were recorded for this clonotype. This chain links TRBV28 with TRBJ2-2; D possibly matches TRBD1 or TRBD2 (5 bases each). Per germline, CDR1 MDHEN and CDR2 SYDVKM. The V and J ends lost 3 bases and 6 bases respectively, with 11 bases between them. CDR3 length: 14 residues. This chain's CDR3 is CASSLQGPPGELFF. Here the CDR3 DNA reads TGTGCCAGCAGTTTGCAGGGACCCCCCGGGGAGCTGTTTTTT.

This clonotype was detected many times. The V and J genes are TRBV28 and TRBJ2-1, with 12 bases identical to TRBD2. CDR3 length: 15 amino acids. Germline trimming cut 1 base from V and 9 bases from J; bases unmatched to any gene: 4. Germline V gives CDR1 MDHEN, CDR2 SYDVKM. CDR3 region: CASSLSASGGAEQFF. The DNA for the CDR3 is TGTGCCAGCAGTTTATCCGCTAGCGGGGGGGCTGAGCAGTTCTTC.

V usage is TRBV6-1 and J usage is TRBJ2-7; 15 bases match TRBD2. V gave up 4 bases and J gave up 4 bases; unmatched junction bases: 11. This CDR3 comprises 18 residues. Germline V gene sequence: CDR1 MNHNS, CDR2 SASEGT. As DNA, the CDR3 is TGTGCCAGCAGTGCAGGACTAGCGGGAGGGCCGGTCGGGTACGAGCAGTACTTC. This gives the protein CASSAGLAGGPVGYEQYF.

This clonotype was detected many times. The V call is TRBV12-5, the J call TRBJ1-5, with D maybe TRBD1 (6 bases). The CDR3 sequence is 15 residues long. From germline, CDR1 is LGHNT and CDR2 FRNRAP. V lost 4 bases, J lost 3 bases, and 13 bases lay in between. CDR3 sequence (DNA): TGTGCTAGTGGTTACCATACAGGGTACAATCAGCCCCAGCATTTT. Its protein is CASGYHTGYNQPQHF.

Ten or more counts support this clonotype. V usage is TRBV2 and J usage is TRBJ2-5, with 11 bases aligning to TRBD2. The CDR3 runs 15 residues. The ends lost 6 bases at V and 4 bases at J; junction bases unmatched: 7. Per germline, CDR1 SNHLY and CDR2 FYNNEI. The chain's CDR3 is CASSEQGLAVETQYF. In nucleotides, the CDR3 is TGTGCCAGCAGCGAACAGGGACTAGCGGTAGAGACCCAGTACTTC.

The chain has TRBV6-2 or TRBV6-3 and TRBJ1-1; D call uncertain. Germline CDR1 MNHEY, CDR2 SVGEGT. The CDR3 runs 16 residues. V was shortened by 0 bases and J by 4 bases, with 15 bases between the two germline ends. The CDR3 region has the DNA TGTGCCAGCAGTTACTCGTCGATCACGACGGGCACTGAAGCTTTCTTT. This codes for CASSYSSITTGTEAFF.

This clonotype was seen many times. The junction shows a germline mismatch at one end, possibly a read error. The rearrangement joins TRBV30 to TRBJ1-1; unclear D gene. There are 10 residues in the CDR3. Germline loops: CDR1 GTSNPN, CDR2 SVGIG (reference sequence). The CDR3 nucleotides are TGTGCCTGGAAGGGTCCGCTCGTCCTTTTT. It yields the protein CAWKGPLVLF.

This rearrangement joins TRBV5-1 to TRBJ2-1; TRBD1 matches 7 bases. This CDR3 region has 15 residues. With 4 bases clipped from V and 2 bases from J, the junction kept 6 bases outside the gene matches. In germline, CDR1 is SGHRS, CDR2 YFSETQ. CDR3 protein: CASSRLQGTYNEQFF. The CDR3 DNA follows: TGCGCCAGCAGCCGGTTACAGGGGACCTACAATGAGCAGTTCTTC.

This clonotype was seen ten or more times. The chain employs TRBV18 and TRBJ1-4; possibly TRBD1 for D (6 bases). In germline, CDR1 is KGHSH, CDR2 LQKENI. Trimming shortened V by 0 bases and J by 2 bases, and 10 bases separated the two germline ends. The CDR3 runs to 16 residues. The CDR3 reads CASSPPNGGTNEKLFF. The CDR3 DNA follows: TGTGCCAGCTCACCACCGAACGGGGGCACTAATGAAAAACTGTTTTTT.

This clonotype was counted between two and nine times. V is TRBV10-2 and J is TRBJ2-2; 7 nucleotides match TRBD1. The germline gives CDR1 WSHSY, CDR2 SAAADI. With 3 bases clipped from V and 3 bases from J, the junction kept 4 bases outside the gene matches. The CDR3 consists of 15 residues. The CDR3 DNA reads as TGCGCCAGCAGTGAACCGGGACAGTACACCGGGGAGCTGTTTTTT. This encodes CASSEPGQYTGELFF.

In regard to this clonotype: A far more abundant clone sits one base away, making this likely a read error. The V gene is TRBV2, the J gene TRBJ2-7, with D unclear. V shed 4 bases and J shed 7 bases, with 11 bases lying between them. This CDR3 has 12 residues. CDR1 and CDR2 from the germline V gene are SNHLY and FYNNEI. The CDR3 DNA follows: TGTGCCAGCAGTGTGGAAACCAATGAGCAGTACTTC. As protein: CASSVETNEQYF. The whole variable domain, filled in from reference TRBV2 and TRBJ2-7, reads EPEVTQTPSHQVTQMGQEVILRCVPISNHLYFYWYRQILGQKVEFLVSFYNNEISEKSEIFDDQFSVERPDGSNFTLKIRSTKLEDSAMYFCASSVETNEQYFGPGTRLTVT.

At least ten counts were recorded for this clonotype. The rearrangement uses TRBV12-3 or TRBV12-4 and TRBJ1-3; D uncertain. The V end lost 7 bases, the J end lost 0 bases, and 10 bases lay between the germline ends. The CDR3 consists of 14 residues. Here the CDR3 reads CASTQGISGNTIYF. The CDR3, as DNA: TGTGCCAGCACCCAAGGGATCTCTGGAAACACCATATATTTT.

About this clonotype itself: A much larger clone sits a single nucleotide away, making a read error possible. CDR3 coding DNA: TGTGCCATCCGTCCGGGACAGGCTAACACCGGGGAGCTGTTTTTT. Its translation is CAIRPGQANTGELFF. This chain links TRBV12-3 or TRBV12-4 with TRBJ2-2, with 8 bases lining up with TRBD1. Trimming at V came to 10 bases and at J to 2 bases, leaving 9 bases not matched to a gene. This CDR3 spans 15 amino acids.

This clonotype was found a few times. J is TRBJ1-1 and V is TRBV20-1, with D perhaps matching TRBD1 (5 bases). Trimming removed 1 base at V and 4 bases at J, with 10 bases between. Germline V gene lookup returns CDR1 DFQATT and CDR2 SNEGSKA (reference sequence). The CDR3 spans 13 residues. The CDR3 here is CSARGVGVTEAFF. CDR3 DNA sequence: TGCAGTGCTAGAGGGGTGGGGGTCACTGAAGCTTTCTTT.

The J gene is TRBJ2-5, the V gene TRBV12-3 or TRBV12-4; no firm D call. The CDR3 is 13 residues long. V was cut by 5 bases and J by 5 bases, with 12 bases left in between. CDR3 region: CASSTHQRETQYF. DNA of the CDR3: TGTGCCAGCAGTACACACCAACGGGAGACCCAGTACTTC.

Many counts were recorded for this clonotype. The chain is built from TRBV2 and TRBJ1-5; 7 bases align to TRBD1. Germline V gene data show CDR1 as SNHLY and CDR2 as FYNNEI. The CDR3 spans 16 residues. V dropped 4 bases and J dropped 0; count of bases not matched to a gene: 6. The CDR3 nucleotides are TGTGCCAGCAGTGGGACAGGAGGGCTTAGCAATCAGCCCCAGCATTTT. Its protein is CASSGTGGLSNQPQHF. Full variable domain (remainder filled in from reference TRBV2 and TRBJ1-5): EPEVTQTPSHQVTQMGQEVILRCVPISNHLYFYWYRQILGQKVEFLVSFYNNEISEKSEIFDDQFSVERPDGSNFTLKIRSTKLEDSAMYFCASSGTGGLSNQPQHFGDGTRLSIL.

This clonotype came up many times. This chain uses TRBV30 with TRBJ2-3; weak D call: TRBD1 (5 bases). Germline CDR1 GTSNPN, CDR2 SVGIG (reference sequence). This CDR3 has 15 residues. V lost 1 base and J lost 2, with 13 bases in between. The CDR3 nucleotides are TGTGCCTGGAGTGACACAGGCCGGTCCACAGATACGCAGTATTTT. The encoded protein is CAWSDTGRSTDTQYF.